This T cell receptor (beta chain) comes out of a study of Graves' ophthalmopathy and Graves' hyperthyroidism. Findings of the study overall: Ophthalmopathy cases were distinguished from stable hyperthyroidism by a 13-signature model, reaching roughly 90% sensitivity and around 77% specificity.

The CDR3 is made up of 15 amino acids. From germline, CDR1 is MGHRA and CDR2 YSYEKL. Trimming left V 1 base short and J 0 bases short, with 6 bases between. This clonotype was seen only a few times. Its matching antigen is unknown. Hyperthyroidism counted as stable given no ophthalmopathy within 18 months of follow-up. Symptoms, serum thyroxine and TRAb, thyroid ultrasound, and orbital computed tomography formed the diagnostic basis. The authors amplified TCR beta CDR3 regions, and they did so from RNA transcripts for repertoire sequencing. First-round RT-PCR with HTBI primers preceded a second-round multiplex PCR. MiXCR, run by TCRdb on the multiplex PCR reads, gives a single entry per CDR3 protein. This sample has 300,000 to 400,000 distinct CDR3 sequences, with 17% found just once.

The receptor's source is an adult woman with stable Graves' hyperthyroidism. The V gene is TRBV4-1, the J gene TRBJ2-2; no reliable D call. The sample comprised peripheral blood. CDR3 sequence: CASSQVGANTGELFF. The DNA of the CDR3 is TGCGCCAGCAGCCAAGTTGGAGCGAACACCGGGGAGCTGTTTTTT.